The source of this TCR beta chain is a study of beta chain features in type 1 diabetes. CD45RO/CCR7/CD25/CD127/CD95/CD27 separated CD4+ naive, central memory, regulatory and stem cell-like memory cells by sorting. This clone came up a few times. CDR1 is SGDLS, CDR2 YYNGEE, per germline. The CDR3 contains 16 residues. The ends lost 5 bases at V and 2 bases at J; junction bases unmatched: 12. cDNA synthesis used the whole RNA isolate, giving expressed TCRB sequences. Sequenced by immunoSEQ multiplex PCR; TCRdb stores in-frame clones only, minus some. The sample holds fewer than 500,000 clones; around 13% are singletons and the top ten take around 0.035%.

The TCR originated in a man aged 25-45 years in good health. The chain recombines TRBV9 with TRBJ2-7, with TRBD1 matching 8 bases. Sequencing was carried out using naive CD4+ T cells from blood. CDR3 sequence reads: CASSATGALVPYEQYF. The DNA for the CDR3 is TGTGCCAGCAGTGCGACAGGGGCCTTGGTGCCCTACGAGCAGTACTTC. Based on the CDR3 plus reference TRBV9 and TRBJ2-7, the full variable domain is DSGVTQTPKHLITATGQRVTLRCSPRSGDLSVYWYQQSLDQGLQFLIQYYNGEERAKGNILERFSAQQFPDLHSELNLSSLELGDSALYFCASSATGALVPYEQYFGPGTRLTVT.